This T cell receptor beta chain came from a study of blood T cell repertoires in COVID-19. On the study more broadly: There were acute and convalescent COVID-19 samples, and they came from the United States, Italy and Spain. Sources were T cells, B-cell-depleted T cells, or PBMCs; the material itself was cDNA or gDNA.

Authors' analysis steps: Using reference gene primer amplification, nucleated cell counts were estimated. Data came from immunoSEQ multiplex PCR; TCRdb stores just in-frame clones and leaves some out. That table supplies the V and J calls and clone size; D and trimming were determined from the DNA. In the table there are around 140,000 clones, over 70% of which are singletons. Germline V gives CDR1 SEHNR, CDR2 FQNEAQ (reference sequence). The CDR3 sequence is 15 residues long. The V end was cut by 1 base, the J end by 1 base, with 10 bases between. Specimen: peripheral blood. The V and J genes are TRBV7-9 and TRBJ1-1; weak D call: TRBD1 (5 bases). The receptor was isolated from a woman aged 45-65 years with acute or convalescent COVID-19. The DNA of the CDR3 is TGTGCCAGCAGCTTAGAGGTCGGGGGGAACACTGAAGCTTTCTTT. This codes for CASSLEVGGNTEAFF.